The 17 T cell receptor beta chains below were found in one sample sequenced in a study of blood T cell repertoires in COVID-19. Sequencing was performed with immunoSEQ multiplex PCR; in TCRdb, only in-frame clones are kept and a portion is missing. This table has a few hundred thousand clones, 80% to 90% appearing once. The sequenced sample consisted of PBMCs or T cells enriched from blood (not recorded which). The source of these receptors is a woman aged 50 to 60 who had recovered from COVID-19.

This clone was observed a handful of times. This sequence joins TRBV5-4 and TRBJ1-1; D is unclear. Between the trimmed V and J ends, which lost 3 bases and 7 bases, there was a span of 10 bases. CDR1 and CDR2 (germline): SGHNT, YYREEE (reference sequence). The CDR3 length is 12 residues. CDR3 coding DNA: TGTGCCAGCAGCTCCTATAAGAGTGAAGCTTTCTTT. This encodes CASSSYKSEAFF.

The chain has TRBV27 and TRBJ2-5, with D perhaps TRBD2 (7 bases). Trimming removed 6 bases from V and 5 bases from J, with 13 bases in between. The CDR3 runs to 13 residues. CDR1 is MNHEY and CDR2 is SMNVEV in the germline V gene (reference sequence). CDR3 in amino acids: CASSRPGGETQYF. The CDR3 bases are TGTGCCAGCAGCCGACCGGGGGGCGAGACCCAGTACTTC.

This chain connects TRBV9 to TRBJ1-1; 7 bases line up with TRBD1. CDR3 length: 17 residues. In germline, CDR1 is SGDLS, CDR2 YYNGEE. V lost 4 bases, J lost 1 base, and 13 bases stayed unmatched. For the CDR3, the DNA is TGTGCCAGCAGCCCCCACAGGGGTCCGATCAGGAACACTGAAGCTTTCTTT. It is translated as CASSPHRGPIRNTEAFF. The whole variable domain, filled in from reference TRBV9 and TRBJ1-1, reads DSGVTQTPKHLITATGQRVTLRCSPRSGDLSVYWYQQSLDQGLQFLIQYYNGEERAKGNILERFSAQQFPDLHSELNLSSLELGDSALYFCASSPHRGPIRNTEAFFGQGTRLTVV.

CDR3 coding DNA: TGTGCCAGCAGGGGTCAGCGGCAGCCCCAGCATTTT. Amino acid sequence: CASRGQRQPQHF. The chain is built from TRBV2 and TRBJ1-5, with D hard to call. V gave up 6 bases and J gave up 7 bases, with 10 bases separating them. CDR3 length: 12 residues. The germline gives CDR1 SNHLY, CDR2 FYNNEI.

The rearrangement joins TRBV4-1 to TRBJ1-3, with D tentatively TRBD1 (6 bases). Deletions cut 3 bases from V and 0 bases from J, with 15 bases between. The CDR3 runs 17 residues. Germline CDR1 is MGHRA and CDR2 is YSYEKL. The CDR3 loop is CASSQVGQQISGNTIYF. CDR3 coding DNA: TGCGCCAGCAGCCAGGTGGGACAACAAATCTCTGGAAACACCATATATTTT.

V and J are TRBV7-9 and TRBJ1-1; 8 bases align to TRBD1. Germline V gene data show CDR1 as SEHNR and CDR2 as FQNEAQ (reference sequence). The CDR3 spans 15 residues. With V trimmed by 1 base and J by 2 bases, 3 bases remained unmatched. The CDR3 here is CASSLGDRLNTEAFF. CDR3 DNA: TGTGCCAGCAGCTTAGGGGACAGGCTAAACACTGAAGCTTTCTTT.

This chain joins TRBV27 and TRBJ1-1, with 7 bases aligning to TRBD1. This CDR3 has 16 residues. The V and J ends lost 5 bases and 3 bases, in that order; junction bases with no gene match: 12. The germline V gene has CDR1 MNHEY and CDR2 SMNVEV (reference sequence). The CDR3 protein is CASSAIRGSRYTEAFF. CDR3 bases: TGTGCCAGCAGTGCAATCAGGGGGTCCAGGTACACTGAAGCTTTCTTT.

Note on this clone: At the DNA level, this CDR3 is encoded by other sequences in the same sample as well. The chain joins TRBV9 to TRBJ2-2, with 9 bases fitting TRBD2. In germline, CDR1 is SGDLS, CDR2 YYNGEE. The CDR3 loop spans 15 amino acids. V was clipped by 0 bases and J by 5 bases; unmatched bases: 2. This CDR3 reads CASSVETSGTGELFF. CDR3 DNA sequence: TGTGCCAGCAGCGTAGAAACTAGCGGGACCGGGGAGCTGTTTTTT.

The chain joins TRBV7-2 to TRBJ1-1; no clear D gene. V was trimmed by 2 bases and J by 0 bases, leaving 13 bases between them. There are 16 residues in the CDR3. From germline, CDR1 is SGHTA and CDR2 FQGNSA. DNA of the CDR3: TGTGCCAGCAGCTTACGCTTGTCGGACTTGAACACTGAAGCTTTCTTT. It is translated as CASSLRLSDLNTEAFF.

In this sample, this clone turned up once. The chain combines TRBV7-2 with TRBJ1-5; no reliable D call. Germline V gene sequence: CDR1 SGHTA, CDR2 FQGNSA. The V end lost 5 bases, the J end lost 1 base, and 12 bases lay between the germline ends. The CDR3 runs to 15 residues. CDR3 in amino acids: CASSGRTGSNQPQHF. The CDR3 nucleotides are TGTGCCAGCAGCGGCCGGACGGGGAGCAATCAGCCCCAGCATTTT.

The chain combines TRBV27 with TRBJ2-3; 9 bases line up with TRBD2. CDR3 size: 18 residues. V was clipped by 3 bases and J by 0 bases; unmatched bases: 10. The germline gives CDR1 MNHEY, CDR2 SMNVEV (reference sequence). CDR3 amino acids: CASSLGRGGRLSTDTQYF. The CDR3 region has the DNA TGTGCCAGCAGTTTGGGGCGGGGGGGCCGACTAAGCACAGATACGCAGTATTTT.

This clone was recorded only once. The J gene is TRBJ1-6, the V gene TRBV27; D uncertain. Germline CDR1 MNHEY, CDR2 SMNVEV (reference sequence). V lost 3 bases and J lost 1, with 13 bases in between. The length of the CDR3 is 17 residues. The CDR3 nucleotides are TGTGCCAGCAGTTTTTTTCCGGGGAAGTCCTATAATTCACCCCTCCACTTT. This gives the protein CASSFFPGKSYNSPLHF.

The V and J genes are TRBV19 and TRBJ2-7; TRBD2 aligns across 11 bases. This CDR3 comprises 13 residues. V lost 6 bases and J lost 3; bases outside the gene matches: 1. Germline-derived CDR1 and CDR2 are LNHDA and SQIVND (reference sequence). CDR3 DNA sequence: TGTGCCAGTAGGACTAGCGGGGACTACGAGCAGTACTTC. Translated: CASRTSGDYEQYF.

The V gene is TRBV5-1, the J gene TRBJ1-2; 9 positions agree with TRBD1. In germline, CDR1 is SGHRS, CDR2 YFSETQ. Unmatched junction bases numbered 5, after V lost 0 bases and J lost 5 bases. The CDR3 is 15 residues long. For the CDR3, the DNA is TGCGCCAGCAGCTTGGCACAGGGGGCGAGATATGGCTACACCTTC. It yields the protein CASSLAQGARYGYTF.

CDR3 region: CASSSRRYQETQYF. As DNA, the CDR3 is TGTGCCAGCAGCTCTCGGCGGTACCAAGAGACCCAGTACTTC. The chain uses TRBV7-9 and TRBJ2-5; the D is unclear. The CDR3 is 14 residues long. CDR1 and CDR2 from the germline V gene are SEHNR and FQNEAQ (reference sequence). V was clipped by 4 bases and J by 0 bases, with 9 bases between them.

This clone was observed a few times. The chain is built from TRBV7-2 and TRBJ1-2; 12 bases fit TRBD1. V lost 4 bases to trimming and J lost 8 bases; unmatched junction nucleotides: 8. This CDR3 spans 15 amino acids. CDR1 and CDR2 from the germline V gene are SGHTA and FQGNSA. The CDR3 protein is CASSWTGTGGAGYTF. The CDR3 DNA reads TGTGCCAGCAGCTGGACGGGGACAGGGGGCGCCGGCTACACCTTC.

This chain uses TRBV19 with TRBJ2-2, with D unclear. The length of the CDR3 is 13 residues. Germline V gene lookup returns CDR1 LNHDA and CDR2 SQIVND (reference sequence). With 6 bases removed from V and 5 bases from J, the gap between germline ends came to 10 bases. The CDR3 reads CASSLQRTGELFF. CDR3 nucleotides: TGTGCCAGTAGCCTCCAGCGTACCGGGGAGCTGTTTTTT.